The 7 T cell receptor beta chains reported below all come from one sample, sequenced in a study of T cell responses to AZD1222 COVID-19 vaccine. This table comes from immunoSEQ multiplex PCR, and its TCRdb copy is limited to in-frame clones, with some not included. The data contain about 8,000 clones, roughly 88% of them singletons. The sequencing here drew on peripheral blood, taken 28 days after the second AZD1222 dose. The receptors shown here come from an adult who received the AZD1222 COVID-19 vaccine.

The chain carries TRBV27 and TRBJ2-1; D may be TRBD2 (6 bases). The CDR3 contains 16 residues. Germline V gives CDR1 MNHEY, CDR2 SMNVEV (reference sequence). V was pared by 4 bases and J by 2 bases, with 15 bases between. The CDR3 DNA reads TGTGCCAGCAGTTCCCCAACCCCTAGCGCCTACAATGAGCAGTTCTTC. Its translation is CASSSPTPSAYNEQFF.

This chain links TRBV9 with TRBJ2-1, with 7 bases fitting TRBD2. The CDR3 extends over 15 amino acids. J was trimmed by 11 bases and V by 3 bases; bases with no gene match: 14. Germline V lookup: CDR1 SGDLS, CDR2 YYNGEE. The CDR3 bases are TGTGCCAGCAGCGCCGCGGGGGAACCGCAAAGGAAGCAGTTCTTC. The encoded protein is CASSAAGEPQRKQFF.

This chain links TRBV7-9 with TRBJ1-5, with D perhaps TRBD1 (5 bases). V was pared by 3 bases and J by 6 bases, with 12 bases between. This CDR3 comprises 14 residues. The germline gives CDR1 SEHNR, CDR2 FQNEAQ (reference sequence). The CDR3 DNA follows: TGTGCCAGCAGCTTTTCTACAGGTGGTCAGCCCCAGCATTTT. Translated, it gives CASSFSTGGQPQHF.

The rearrangement uses TRBV7-9 and TRBJ2-3; 8 bases are shared with TRBD2. CDR1 is SEHNR, CDR2 FQNEAQ, per germline (reference sequence). J lost 3 bases, V lost 0 bases, and 2 bases had no gene match. The CDR3 runs 15 residues. Here the CDR3 DNA reads TGTGCCAGCAGCTTAGCCCGGGGGGGGACAGATACGCAGTATTTT. Translated: CASSLARGGTDTQYF.

In DNA, the CDR3 is TGTGCCAGCAGCCGGGACGGGAGGAACACTGAAGCTTTCTTT. This translates into CASSRDGRNTEAFF. The rearrangement joins TRBV7-2 to TRBJ1-1, with a tentative D call TRBD1 (5 bases). Deletions cut 5 bases from V and 1 base from J, with 11 bases between. The germline V gene encodes CDR1 SGHTA and CDR2 FQGNSA. The CDR3 has 14 amino acids.

The gene calls are TRBV7-2 and TRBJ2-4; weak D call: TRBD1 (6 bases). Trimming removed 5 bases at V and 6 bases at J, with 8 bases between. Germline assignment: CDR1 SGHTA and CDR2 FQGNSA. The CDR3 spans 12 residues. The CDR3 sequence is CASSLQGNIQYF. In DNA, the CDR3 is TGTGCCAGCAGCCTACAGGGAAACATTCAGTACTTC.

The rearrangement links TRBV5-6 to TRBJ2-5; D is uncertain. This CDR3 contains 11 residues. The germline V gene has CDR1 SGHDT and CDR2 YYEEEE. Trimming shortened V by 4 bases and J by 2 bases, and 3 bases separated the two germline ends. In DNA form, the CDR3 reads TGTGCCAGCAGCCGTCAAGAGACCCAGTACTTC. It codes for CASSRQETQYF.